Listed below are T cell receptor beta chains from one sample, sequenced in a study of early T cells in non-severe SARS-CoV-2 infection. TCRdb analysed the 5' RACE reads with MiXCR anew, one entry per CDR3 protein. The sample gives tens of thousands of distinct CDR3 sequences, more than 10% of which show up once; about 5% is in the top ten. The sample taken for sequencing was whole blood. Receptors originate from an adult who was a healthcare worker with PCR-confirmed SARS-CoV-2 infection or an uninfected control (not recorded which). The CDR3 runs from the conserved cysteine through the conserved F or W. The D gene is left open where the match is weak. Clone size is stated in some rows and not others, as once, few, many or a class when expanded.

TRBD2 16 - TRBJ2-3 TRBV6-2/TRBV6-3 TGTGCCAGCGGGAGACTAGCGGGGGCCTACACAGATACGCAGTATTTT CASGRLAGAYTDTQYF
- 15 few TRBJ2-2 TRBV29-1 TGCAGCGTTGAAGATCATGCAGGGAAGACCGGGGAGCTGTTTTTT CSVEDHAGKTGELFF
- 14 - TRBJ1-6 TRBV7-9 TGTGCCAGCAGCCCCGGGGGGGCGAGGTCACCCCTCCACTTT CASSPGGARSPLHF
- 13 - TRBJ2-4 TRBV11-2 TGTGCCAGCAGCTTAACGTCTCTGGGCATTCAGTACTTC CASSLTSLGIQYF
- 15 few TRBJ1-1 TRBV5-1 TGCGCCAGCAGCTTGGAACCCGAAATAGGCACTGAAGCTTTCTTT CASSLEPEIGTEAFF
- 15 many TRBJ2-5 TRBV9 TGTGCCAGCAGCGGATCTACGGGACCCAAAGAGACCCAGTACTTC CASSGSTGPKETQYF
- 15 - TRBJ2-7 TRBV6-1 TGTGCCAGCAACCTTCACAGGGTGGGGTCCTACGAGCAGTACTTC CASNLHRVGSYEQYF
- 11 many TRBJ2-4 TRBV29-1 TGCAGCGTTGGTGAGGCGGGCATTCAGTACTTC CSVGEAGIQYF
TRBD2 17 many TRBJ2-3 TRBV20-1 TGCAGTGCTAGAGCCCTAGCGGGGGGACCTAGCACAGATACGCAGTATTTT CSARALAGGPSTDTQYF
- 15 many TRBJ1-3 TRBV11-2 TGTGCCAGCAGCTTAGTGCCAGCCTCTGGAAACACCATATATTTT CASSLVPASGNTIYF
- 13 - TRBJ2-2 TRBV20-1 TGCAGTGCTAGAGAGCGTAACGCCGGGGAGCTGTTTTTT CSARERNAGELFF
- 13 few TRBJ2-1 TRBV12-3/TRBV12-4 TGTGCCAGCAGTCACCCGCTGACGGGTGAGCAGTTCTTC CASSHPLTGEQFF
- 17 few TRBJ2-4 TRBV12-5 TGTGCTAGTGGTTTGACCCCGGACAGAAGTGACAAAAACATTCAGTACTTC CASGLTPDRSDKNIQYF
TRBD2 14 many TRBJ2-1 TRBV7-3 TGTGCCAGCAGCTTAATACTAGCGGGAGGCGAGCAGTTCTTC CASSLILAGGEQFF
- 14 many TRBJ1-2 TRBV19 TGTGCCAGTAGTTTCAAGACAGGAATCTATGGCTACACCTTC CASSFKTGIYGYTF
TRBD1 15 many TRBJ1-4 TRBV5-1 TGCGCCAGCAGCCCGGCGACAGGGAGCAATGAAAAACTGTTTTTT CASSPATGSNEKLFF
TRBD1 16 many TRBJ1-5 TRBV5-1 TGCGCCAGCAGCTTGATTCCAGGGGGCGGAAATCAGCCCCAGCATTTT CASSLIPGGGNQPQHF
TRBD1 17 many TRBJ1-1 TRBV9 TGTGCCAGCAGCGCCAGGGCCGGGACAGGCCTGACGGCTGAAGCTTTCTTT CASSARAGTGLTAEAFF
- 14 - TRBJ2-1 TRBV25-1 TGTGCCAGCAGTAATCAGGGATGGGGCAATGAGCAGTTCTTC CASSNQGWGNEQFF
- 17 many TRBJ2-6 TRBV12-3/TRBV12-4 TGTGCCAGCAGTGGGCAGGGTGAGGGGTCTGGGGCCAACGTCCTGACTTTC CASSGQGEGSGANVLTF
TRBD1 15 many TRBJ1-2 TRBV7-9 TGTGCCAGCAGCCCCGGACAGGGCCTTAACTATGGCTACACCTTC CASSPGQGLNYGYTF
- 13 many TRBJ1-2 TRBV11-2 TGTGCCAGCAGCTTAGGGAGGTTCTATGGCTACACCTTC CASSLGRFYGYTF
- 13 once TRBJ2-7 TRBV2 TGTGCCAGCAGTGACGGGGACGGGCTCGAGCAGTACTTC CASSDGDGLEQYF
- 16 many TRBJ2-1 TRBV27 TGTGCCAGCAGTTTATCGGGGTGGGGGTTTTACAATGAGCAGTTCTTC CASSLSGWGFYNEQFF
- 13 - TRBJ2-5 TRBV18 TGCGCCTCCGGCCGGGAGCTCCAAGAGACCCAGTACTTC CASGRELQETQYF
TRBD2 17 few TRBJ2-7 TRBV5-6 TGTGCCAGCAGCTCCGGACTAGCTTGGACGACGGGAGACGAGCAGTACTTC CASSSGLAWTTGDEQYF
TRBD2 15 many TRBJ2-7 TRBV6-4 TGTGCCAGCAGTGACCGGACTAGCGAGGAGAACGTGCAGTACTTC CASSDRTSEENVQYF
- 13 few TRBJ1-5 TRBV6-1 TGTGCCAGCAGTGAGGCTGTTTATCAGCCCCAGCATTTT CASSEAVYQPQHF
TRBD2 16 - TRBJ2-3 TRBV6-4 TGTGCCAGCAGTGAACGGCGGGGGGGCCGCACAGATACGCAGTATTTT CASSERRGGRTDTQYF
- 15 many TRBJ2-2 TRBV12-5 TGTGCTAGTGCCGAGGGGACCAGCCGTGCCGGGGAGCTGTTTTTT CASAEGTSRAGELFF
- 15 - TRBJ2-1 TRBV9 TGTGCCAGCAGCTCAGTCGGGAGCTCCTACAATGAGCAGTTCTTC CASSSVGSSYNEQFF
TRBD1 17 many TRBJ2-7 TRBV14 TGTGCCAGCAGCCAATGGAACCGGGACAGGGTTTCACACGAGCAGTACTTC CASSQWNRDRVSHEQYF
TRBD1 14 - TRBJ1-4 TRBV6-6 TGTGCCAGCAGGTCCGGGACAGCTAATGAAAAACTGTTTTTT CASRSGTANEKLFF
- 12 many TRBJ2-7 TRBV12-3/TRBV12-4 TGTGCCAGCAGTCTACTAGGCTACGAGCAGTACTTC CASSLLGYEQYF
- 13 few TRBJ1-1 TRBV6-1 TGTGCCAGCAGTGAAGCGAAGGGGGGGGAAGCTTTCTTT CASSEAKGGEAFF